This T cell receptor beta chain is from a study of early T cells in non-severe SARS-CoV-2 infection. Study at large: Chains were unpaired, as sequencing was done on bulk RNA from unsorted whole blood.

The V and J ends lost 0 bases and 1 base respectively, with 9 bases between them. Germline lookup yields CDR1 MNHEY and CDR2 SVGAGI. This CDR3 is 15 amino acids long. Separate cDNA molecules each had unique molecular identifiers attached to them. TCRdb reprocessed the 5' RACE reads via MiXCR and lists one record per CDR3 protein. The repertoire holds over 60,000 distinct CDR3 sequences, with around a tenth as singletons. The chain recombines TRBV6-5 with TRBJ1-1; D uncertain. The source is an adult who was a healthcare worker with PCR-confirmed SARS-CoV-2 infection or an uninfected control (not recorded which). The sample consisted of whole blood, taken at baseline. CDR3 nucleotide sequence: TGTGCCAGCAGTTACTCCGGGAATGCGAACACTGAAGCTTTCTTT. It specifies CASSYSGNANTEAFF.